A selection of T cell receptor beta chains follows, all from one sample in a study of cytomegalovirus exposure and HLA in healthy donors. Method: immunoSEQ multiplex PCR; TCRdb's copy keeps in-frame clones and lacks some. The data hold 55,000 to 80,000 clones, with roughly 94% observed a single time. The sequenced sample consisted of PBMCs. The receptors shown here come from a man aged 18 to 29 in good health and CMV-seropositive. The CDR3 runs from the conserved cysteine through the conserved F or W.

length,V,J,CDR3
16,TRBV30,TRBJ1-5,CAWSVKGAYSNQPQHF
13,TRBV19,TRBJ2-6,CASSHGGGNVLTF
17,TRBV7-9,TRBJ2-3,CASSLDRGTSVPDTQYF
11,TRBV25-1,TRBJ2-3,CASSAPGAQYF
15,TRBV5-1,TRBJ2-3,CASSFKDTSTDTQYF
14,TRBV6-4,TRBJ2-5,CASSVTAGEETQYF
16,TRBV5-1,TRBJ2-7,CASSFHGAGGAYEQYF
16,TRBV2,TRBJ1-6,CASSGTASSYNSPLHF
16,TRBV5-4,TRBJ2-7,CASSEGTSGGSYEQYF
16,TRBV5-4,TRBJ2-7,CASSRRSTTGNYEQYF
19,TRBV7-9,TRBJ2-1,CASSPPAGRGASSYNEQFF
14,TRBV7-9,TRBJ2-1,CASSLGPRSNEQFF
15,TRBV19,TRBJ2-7,CASSIGGTANYEQYF
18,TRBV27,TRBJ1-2,CASSLSGGRDSFYYGYTF
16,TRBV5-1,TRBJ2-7,CASSLAGAGGPHEQYF
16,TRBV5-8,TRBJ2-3,CASSFRLGPHTDTQYF
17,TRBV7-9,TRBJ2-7,CASRTEHGTSDSYEQYF
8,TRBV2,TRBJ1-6,CATTPLHF
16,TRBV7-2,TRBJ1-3,CASSTVRTDLGNTIYF
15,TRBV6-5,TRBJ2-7,CASRRGTGNSYEQYF